Following are 20 T cell receptor beta chains from one sample sequenced in a study of cytotoxic CD8 clonotypes in ibrutinib-treated CLL (dated by TCRdb to the early 2020s). The sample's time point, from its label and the paper: progressive disease on ibrutinib. Library creation used the immunoSEQ multiplex PCR assay. TCRdb obtained this table from immuneACCESS and retained in-frame rearrangements with V and J assigned. These tables miss some clones; where compared with another copy, unresolved V genes account for less than half of the shortfall, and the remainder is unexplained. The sample table records around 40,000 clones; 70% of these occur just once. 10% of the sample rests with the top ten. The material sequenced was PBMCs, taken at disease progression, from a patient treated with ibrutinib. The receptors stem from a human donor with chronic lymphocytic leukemia.

The chain has TRBV13 and TRBJ2-2; D unclear. The CDR3 sequence is 15 residues long. Germline lookup yields CDR1 PRHDT and CDR2 FYEKMQ (reference sequence). V lost 5 bases to trimming and J lost 4 bases, with 14 bases between them. CDR3: CASSQEQRSTGELFF. The CDR3 coding sequence is TGTGCCAGCAGCCAGGAGCAGCGATCCACCGGGGAGCTGTTTTTT.

This clone was seen only a few times. The chain recombines TRBV29-1 with TRBJ2-2; D is unresolved. Between the trimmed V and J ends, which lost 5 bases and 7 bases, there was a span of 8 bases. The CDR3 totals 11 residues. CDR1 and CDR2 (germline): SQVTM, ANQGSEA. CDR3 protein: CSVLTIGELFF. The CDR3 region has the DNA TGCAGCGTTTTAACGATCGGGGAGCTGTTTTTT.

V and J are TRBV5-8 and TRBJ1-5; D is possibly TRBD1 (5 bases). The ends were cut back, 2 bases at V and 3 bases at J, with 15 bases in the middle. Germline V CDR1 and CDR2: SGHTS, YDEGEE. The CDR3 has 16 amino acids. This CDR3 reads CASSFLRGTDNQPQHF. The CDR3 DNA reads TGTGCCAGCAGCTTTTTGCGCGGGACTGACAATCAGCCCCAGCATTTT.

This clone was seen more than once but under ten times. The CDR3, as DNA: TGTGCCAGCAGCTCAGGACAGGGAGGAAATGAAAAACTGTTTTTT. It specifies CASSSGQGGNEKLFF. The chain couples TRBV7-9 to TRBJ1-4, with 8 bases identical to TRBD1. There are 15 residues in the CDR3. The trim removed 4 bases at V and 5 bases at J, leaving 6 bases unmatched. Germline V gene lookup returns CDR1 SEHNR and CDR2 FQNEAQ (reference sequence).

The V call is TRBV15, the J call TRBJ2-7, with D perhaps being TRBD1 or TRBD2 (5 bases each). CDR3 length: 14 amino acids. The germline V gene encodes CDR1 LNHNV and CDR2 YYDKDF (reference sequence). The germline V and J ends were trimmed by 6 bases and 2 bases, with 14 bases remaining between them. The CDR3 DNA follows: TGTGCCACCAGTCGACGGGACCGAACCTACGAGCAGTACTTC. Protein sequence: CATSRRDRTYEQYF.

The J gene is TRBJ2-5, the V gene TRBV2; 7 bases line up with TRBD2. Germline lookup yields CDR1 SNHLY and CDR2 FYNNEI. The CDR3 runs to 16 residues. Germline trimming cut 0 bases from V and 4 bases from J; bases unmatched to any gene: 8. The CDR3 DNA reads TGTGCCAGCAGTGAAGCAAGATTAGCGGGTTTAGAGACCCAGTACTTC. It yields the protein CASSEARLAGLETQYF.

This chain links TRBV11-2 with TRBJ1-2; D remains ambiguous. This CDR3 spans 15 amino acids. CDR1 and CDR2 (germline): SGHAT, FQNNGV. Between the trimmed V and J ends, which lost 4 bases and 2 bases, there was a span of 14 bases. CDR3 sequence reads: CASSSMAGWNYGYTF. CDR3 DNA sequence: TGTGCCAGCAGCTCTATGGCGGGTTGGAACTATGGCTACACCTTC.

The chain recombines TRBV28 with TRBJ2-7, with no clear D. The CDR3 has 12 residues. V lost 7 bases, J lost 4 bases, and 11 bases lay in between. Germline CDR1 MDHEN, CDR2 SYDVKM. CDR3 coding DNA: TGTGCCAGCACCAGGACCCAATACGAGCAGTACTTC. It encodes CASTRTQYEQYF.

DNA for the CDR3: TGTGCCAGCAGCTTCAGAGGGGACAGCTATGGCTACACCTTC. It yields the protein CASSFRGDSYGYTF. The chain links TRBV13 to TRBJ1-2, with 7 nucleotides matching TRBD1. V was clipped by 3 bases and J by 4 bases; unmatched bases: 5. The CDR3 has 14 amino acids. The germline V gene encodes CDR1 PRHDT and CDR2 FYEKMQ (reference sequence). The whole variable domain, filled in from reference TRBV13 and TRBJ1-2, reads AAGVIQSPRHLIKEKRETATLKCYPIPRHDTVYWYQQGPGQDPQFLISFYEKMQSDKGSIPDRFSAQQFSDYHSELNMSSLELGDSALYFCASSFRGDSYGYTFGSGTRLTVV.

The chain couples TRBV2 to TRBJ2-7, with TRBD1 matching over 7 bases. The CDR3 loop spans 14 amino acids. Germline values: CDR1 SNHLY, CDR2 FYNNEI. Trimming cost V 7 bases and J 3 bases; bases outside gene matches: 9. CDR3 region: CASTRQGGRYEQYF. The CDR3 DNA follows: TGTGCCAGCACTAGACAGGGTGGCCGCTACGAGCAGTACTTC.

In this sample, this clone is medium-sized. V usage is TRBV27 and J usage is TRBJ2-2; no clear D gene. Germline assignment: CDR1 MNHEY and CDR2 SMNVEV (reference sequence). CDR3 length: 10 residues. V was trimmed by 6 bases and J by 6 bases, leaving 2 bases between them. The CDR3 DNA follows: TGTGCCAGCAGACCCGGGGAGCTGTTTTTT. Translated: CASRPGELFF.

The chain recombines TRBV4-1 with TRBJ1-2, with unresolved D. Germline CDR1 reads MGHRA; CDR2 reads YSYEKL. With 3 bases removed from V and 9 bases from J, the gap between germline ends came to 14 bases. The CDR3 has 13 amino acids. The CDR3 nucleotides are TGCGCCAGCAGCCAGGGATCGTCGAGGCGCTACACCTTC. It encodes CASSQGSSRRYTF.

In regard to this clone: The junction differs from germline at one of its ends, possibly a read error. J is TRBJ2-5 and V is TRBV2; D might be TRBD1 or TRBD2, each matching 6 bases. This CDR3 is 14 amino acids long. Germline loops: CDR1 SNHLY, CDR2 FYNNEI. In DNA, the CDR3 is TGTGCCAGCAGAGAAGGGGGGCCCGAAGAGACCCAGTACTTC. Translated: CASREGGPEETQYF.

This clone was picked up one time. The CDR3 DNA reads TGTGCCAGCAGCCCAGGGGCGGAAGAGACCCAGTACTTC. Protein sequence: CASSPGAEETQYF. This sequence joins TRBV7-9 and TRBJ2-5, with TRBD1 as a possible D gene (6 bases). From germline, CDR1 is SEHNR and CDR2 FQNEAQ (reference sequence). Trimming removed 5 bases at V and 3 bases at J, with 10 bases between. The CDR3 covers 13 residues.

V usage is TRBV7-2 and J usage is TRBJ1-2, with a possible D match to TRBD1 (5 bases). There are 13 residues in the CDR3. V was clipped by 3 bases and J by 6 bases, with 11 bases between them. The germline CDR1 and CDR2 sequences are SGHTA and FQGNSA. The CDR3 here is CASSLGRENGYTF. DNA for the CDR3: TGTGCCAGCAGCTTGGGCAGGGAAAATGGCTACACCTTC.

The chain recombines TRBV2 with TRBJ2-3; TRBD2 matches 9 bases. This CDR3 has 13 residues. V dropped 6 bases and J dropped 6; count of bases not matched to a gene: 4. Germline V gene lookup returns CDR1 SNHLY and CDR2 FYNNEI. The CDR3 reads CASRTSGGDTQYF. Written as DNA, the CDR3 is TGTGCCAGCAGGACTAGCGGTGGGGATACGCAGTATTTT.

The rearrangement joins TRBV25-1 to TRBJ1-2; 10 nucleotides line up with TRBD1. From germline, CDR1 is MGHDK and CDR2 SYGVNS. The CDR3 covers 14 residues. V was clipped by 3 bases and J by 6 bases; unmatched bases: 4. The CDR3 reads CASSETTGGDGYTF. CDR3 DNA sequence: TGTGCCAGCAGTGAGACGACAGGGGGCGATGGCTACACCTTC.

This clone has only one observation. The CDR3 region has the DNA TGTGCCAGCAGTGAACCTACTACAGGGAGGTACGAGCAGTACTTC. The encoded protein is CASSEPTTGRYEQYF. This chain links TRBV25-1 with TRBJ2-7; D could derive from TRBD1 or TRBD2 (6 bases each). Germline CDR1 is MGHDK and CDR2 is SYGVNS. The CDR3 is 15 residues long. Trimming left V 2 bases short and J 4 bases short, with 15 bases between.

This chain connects TRBV4-1 to TRBJ1-2; D might be TRBD1 (5 bases). CDR1 and CDR2 (germline): MGHRA, YSYEKL. The CDR3 contains 16 residues. The V end lost 7 bases, the J end lost 2 bases, and 20 bases lay between the germline ends. Here the CDR3 reads CASTFLWGIRNYGYTF. CDR3 sequence (DNA): TGCGCCAGCACCTTCCTGTGGGGGATCCGCAACTATGGCTACACCTTC.

This chain links TRBV27 with TRBJ2-6; 7 nucleotides align to TRBD1. Germline CDR1 and CDR2: MNHEY and SMNVEV (reference sequence). V gave up 7 bases and J gave up 2 bases; unmatched junction bases: 8. The CDR3 totals 16 residues. CDR3 residues: CASTGQNLAGANVLTF. The CDR3 DNA sequence: TGTGCCAGCACGGGACAGAATCTAGCTGGGGCCAACGTCCTGACTTTC. The entire variable domain, with the rest obtained from reference TRBV27 and TRBJ2-6, is as follows: EAQVTQNPRYLITVTGKKLTVTCSQNMNHEYMSWYRQDPGLGLRQIYYSMNVEVTDKGDVPEGYKVSRKEKRNFPLILESPSPNQTSLYFCASTGQNLAGANVLTFGAGSRLTVL.